This is a list of T cell receptor beta chains from one sample in a study of blood T cell repertoires in COVID-19. Here immunoSEQ multiplex PCR was the method, and the copy in TCRdb shows in-frame clones only, minus some. Of about 26,000 clones listed, about nine tenths are singletons. Sequencing used peripheral blood. Receptors were obtained from a human donor in a cohort sampled during active COVID-19. Each CDR3 is given with its conserved first and last residue.

14 | TRBV5-1 | CASSLAAGTNIQYF
13 | TRBV19 | CASSDGAGDTQYF
15 | TRBV7-2 | CASSLNPVQEDGYTF
14 | TRBV4-1 | CASSSAGRNTEAFF
13 | TRBV6-4 | CASSDFAGAEAFF
16 | TRBV9 | CASSVARGGLADTQYF
15 | TRBV5-6 | CASSFGPRGDYGYTF
15 | TRBV4-1 | CASSQEGAGNQPQHF
16 | TRBV10-3 | CAISGGGAGSYNEQFF
14 | TRBV2 | CASRGAGSGNTIYF
15 | TRBV7-6 | CASSLRGDSGNTIYF
16 | TRBV12-5 | CASGLLRGRANEKLFF
14 | TRBV3-1/TRBV3-2 | CASSQWSGDFGYTF
15 | TRBV2 | CASSEPDRGTEEQYF
13 | TRBV12-3/TRBV12-4 | CASSRYQGGELFF
17 | TRBV10-3 | CAIFGPGQGAWNYGYTF
16 | TRBV6-6 | CASSPGVLRYQETQYF
14 | TRBV6-6 | CASCSQEGNYGYTF
15 | TRBV7-6 | CASSPGQGPGNTIYF
13 | TRBV6-5 | CASWGQYNSPLHF
15 | TRBV3-1/TRBV3-2 | CASSQRASGGWAQYF
13 | TRBV27 | CASSSSSRGKLFF
15 | TRBV5-4 | CASSLAGQGAYGYTF
15 | TRBV5-1 | CASFDGGAGANVLTF
14 | TRBV12-5 | CASGFGPSTDTQYF
19 | TRBV27 | CASSPTGRGLLLGGQPQHF
15 | TRBV2 | CASSNQGPSGNTIYF
15 | TRBV11-2 | CASSYPGTATYEQYF
12 | TRBV18 | CASSPGPYEQYF
17 | TRBV3-1/TRBV3-2 | CASTSGAQGHRATEAFF
15 | TRBV7-2 | CASSPGQGSNSPLHF
19 | TRBV3-1/TRBV3-2 | CASSQEWVAGSGSTDTQYF
15 | TRBV5-1 | CASSTGTSGGYEQYF
16 | TRBV15 | CATSRGGTAGANVLTF
14 | TRBV3-1/TRBV3-2 | CASSQARRSEKLFF
12 | TRBV12-3/TRBV12-4 | CASSSRVLEAFF
13 | TRBV3-1/TRBV3-2 | CASSQHRQSPLHF
14 | TRBV18 | CASSGINGPYEQYF
15 | TRBV13 | CASSRQLTSGNTIYF
15 | TRBV9 | CASSVEGGFVTEQYF
15 | TRBV5-1 | CASSATGTSNTEAFF
15 | TRBV18 | CASSPRMGQGDGYTF
16 | TRBV28 | CASSSFAGQGYNEQFF
14 | TRBV7-2 | CASSLDRGDSPLHF
15 | TRBV3-1/TRBV3-2 | CASSQDLIAGAPQHF
11 | TRBV28 | CASSAGTEEFF
14 | TRBV18 | CASSPWAGEETQYF
14 | TRBV7-9 | CASTANTGTGELFF
15 | TRBV2 | CARGNRQGMKEPLHF